Listed below are T cell receptor beta chains from one sample, sequenced in a study of T cell responses to AZD1222 COVID-19 vaccine. Repertoires were generated with immunoSEQ multiplex PCR, while TCRdb's copy carries only in-frame clones and drops some. Of more than 140,000 clones in the sample, under 95% were seen once. The specimen comprised peripheral blood, sampled on day 0 of AZD1222 vaccination. Receptors originate from an adult in good health. Both conserved end residues are part of each CDR3. A D gene is named only where the DNA matches it firmly. Only part of the rows carry a size: once, few, many, or a class if the clone is expanded.

V gene	clone size	D gene	J gene	CDR3 protein	CDR3 DNA
TRBV6-2/TRBV6-3	NA	NA	TRBJ2-5	CASSWTQETQYF	TGTGCCAGCAGTTGGACCCAAGAGACCCAGTACTTC
TRBV5-1	NA	TRBD1	TRBJ2-7	CASSPRDRSSYEQYF	TGCGCCAGCAGTCCTCGGGACAGGAGCTCCTACGAGCAGTACTTC
TRBV28	NA	NA	TRBJ2-3	CASSLTYTDTQYF	TGTGCCAGCAGTTTGACCTACACAGATACGCAGTATTTT
TRBV24-1	NA	TRBD1	TRBJ2-6	CATSDRQGAGANVLTF	TGTGCCACCAGTGATAGACAGGGGGCTGGGGCCAACGTCCTGACTTTC
TRBV30	NA	NA	TRBJ1-1	CAWSSTGLTEAFF	TGTGCCTGGAGTTCAACAGGGTTGACTGAAGCTTTCTTT
TRBV28	NA	TRBD1	TRBJ2-3	CASSPPQQGGSADTQYF	TGTGCCAGCAGTCCCCCTCAACAGGGGGGTAGTGCAGATACGCAGTATTTT
TRBV4-3	once	NA	TRBJ2-3	CASSLDYGGWESTDTQYF	TGCGCCAGCAGCCTCGATTATGGGGGCTGGGAAAGCACAGATACGCAGTATTTT
TRBV19	NA	TRBD1	TRBJ1-1	CASSSLPGQGNTEAFF	TGTGCCAGTAGTTCACTACCGGGACAGGGGAACACTGAAGCTTTCTTT
TRBV27	NA	TRBD1	TRBJ1-5	CASSLSPQGWNQPQHF	TGTGCCAGCAGTTTATCCCCACAGGGGTGGAATCAGCCCCAGCATTTT
TRBV7-2	NA	NA	TRBJ2-7	CASSLYEDEQYF	TGTGCCAGCAGCTTATATGAGGACGAGCAGTACTTC
TRBV5-1	NA	TRBD2	TRBJ2-2	CASSVAGSTGELFF	TGCGCCAGCTCGGTAGCGGGAAGTACCGGGGAGCTGTTTTTT
TRBV11-2	NA	NA	TRBJ1-1	CASRSRGFTEAFF	TGTGCAAGCAGATCCCGGGGGTTCACTGAAGCTTTCTTT
TRBV5-8	NA	TRBD1	TRBJ2-7	CASSADRAIDEQYF	TGTGCCAGCAGCGCCGACAGGGCAATCGACGAGCAGTACTTC
TRBV6-5	NA	NA	TRBJ1-1	CASSAVTNTEAFF	TGTGCCAGCAGCGCGGTCACTAACACTGAAGCTTTCTTT
TRBV28	once	TRBD2	TRBJ2-7	CASSFSAGETSGVRRYEQYF	TGTGCCAGCAGCTTCTCGGCAGGGGAGACTAGCGGAGTCCGACGCTACGAGCAGTACTTC
TRBV23-1	NA	TRBD1	TRBJ2-7	CASSHLPGQVRSYEQYF	TGCGCCAGCAGTCATCTACCGGGACAGGTCCGCTCCTACGAGCAGTACTTC
TRBV2	once	TRBD1	TRBJ2-5	CASSRRQGGYQETQYF	TGTGCCAGCAGTCGAAGACAGGGGGGGTACCAAGAGACCCAGTACTTC
TRBV19	NA	NA	TRBJ2-5	CASNSRAGETQYF	TGTGCCAGTAACTCTCGGGCGGGGGAGACCCAGTACTTC
TRBV4-1	NA	TRBD1	TRBJ1-4	CASSQPTGVNEKLFF	TGCGCCAGCAGCCAACCCACAGGGGTGAATGAAAAACTGTTTTTT
TRBV19	NA	TRBD1	TRBJ1-1	CASSMGTGSDTEAFF	TGTGCCAGTAGTATGGGGACAGGGAGTGACACTGAAGCTTTCTTT